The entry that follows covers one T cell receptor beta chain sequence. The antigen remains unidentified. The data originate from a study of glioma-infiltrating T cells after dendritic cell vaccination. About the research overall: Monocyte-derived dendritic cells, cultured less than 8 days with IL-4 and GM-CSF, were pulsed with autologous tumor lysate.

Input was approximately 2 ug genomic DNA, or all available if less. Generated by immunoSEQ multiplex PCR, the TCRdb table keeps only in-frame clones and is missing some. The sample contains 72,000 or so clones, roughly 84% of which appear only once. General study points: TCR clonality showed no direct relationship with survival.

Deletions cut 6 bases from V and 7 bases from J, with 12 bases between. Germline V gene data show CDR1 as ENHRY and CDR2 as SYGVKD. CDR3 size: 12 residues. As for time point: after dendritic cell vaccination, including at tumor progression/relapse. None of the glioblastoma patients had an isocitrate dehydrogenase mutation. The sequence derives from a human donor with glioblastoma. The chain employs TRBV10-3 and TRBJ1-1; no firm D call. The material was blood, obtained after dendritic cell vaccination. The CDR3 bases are TGTGCCATCAGAGGTGGATCGGGTGAAGCTTTCTTT. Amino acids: CAIRGGSGEAFF.